By sample fraction, the clone carrying this T cell receptor beta chain is medium-sized. Its antigen is undetermined. Reverse transcription used approximately 500 ng RNA and constant-region primers for alpha and beta. Alpha and beta chain libraries were made separately by chain-specific third strand synthesis with multiplexing indices. TCRdb fed the 5' RACE reads into MiXCR, producing one record per CDR3 protein. The sample has around 5,300 distinct CDR3 sequences, roughly 23% seen once; the top ten hold under 30%. Germline V lookup: CDR1 MNHNY, CDR2 SVGAGI (reference sequence). The CDR3 length is 11 residues. Trimming pared 7 bases from V and 3 bases from J, leaving 7 bases between. This entry is derived from a study of HIV-infected patients and healthy controls. Notes on the study in general: Significantly higher mean Gini indices appeared in HIV-infected repertoires, possibly reflecting oligoclonality. During therapy, HIV-associated CDR3s fell significantly in frequency, while CMV-associated CDR3s did not change significantly.

Whole blood was used without fractionation, so all unsorted peripheral T cells were included. The chain carries TRBV6-6 and TRBJ2-7; D is undetermined. The sequence was obtained from an adult with HIV infection. The sample here was blood, taken before antiretroviral therapy. This chain's CDR3 is CASKRDYEQYF. The CDR3 DNA reads TGTGCCAGCAAAAGGGACTACGAGCAGTACTTC.